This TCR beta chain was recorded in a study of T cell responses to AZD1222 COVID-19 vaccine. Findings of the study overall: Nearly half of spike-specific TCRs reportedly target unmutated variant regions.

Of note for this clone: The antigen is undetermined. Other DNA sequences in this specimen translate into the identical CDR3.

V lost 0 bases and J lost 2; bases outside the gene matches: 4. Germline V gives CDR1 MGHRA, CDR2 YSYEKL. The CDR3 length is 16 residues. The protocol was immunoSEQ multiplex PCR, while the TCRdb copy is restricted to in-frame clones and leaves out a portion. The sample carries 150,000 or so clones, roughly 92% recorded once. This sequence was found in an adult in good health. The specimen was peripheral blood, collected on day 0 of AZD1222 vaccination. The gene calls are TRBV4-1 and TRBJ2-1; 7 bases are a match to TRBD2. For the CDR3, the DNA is TGCGCCAGCAGCCAAGAAGGGCTAGCGGCCTACAATGAGCAGTTCTTC. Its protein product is CASSQEGLAAYNEQFF.